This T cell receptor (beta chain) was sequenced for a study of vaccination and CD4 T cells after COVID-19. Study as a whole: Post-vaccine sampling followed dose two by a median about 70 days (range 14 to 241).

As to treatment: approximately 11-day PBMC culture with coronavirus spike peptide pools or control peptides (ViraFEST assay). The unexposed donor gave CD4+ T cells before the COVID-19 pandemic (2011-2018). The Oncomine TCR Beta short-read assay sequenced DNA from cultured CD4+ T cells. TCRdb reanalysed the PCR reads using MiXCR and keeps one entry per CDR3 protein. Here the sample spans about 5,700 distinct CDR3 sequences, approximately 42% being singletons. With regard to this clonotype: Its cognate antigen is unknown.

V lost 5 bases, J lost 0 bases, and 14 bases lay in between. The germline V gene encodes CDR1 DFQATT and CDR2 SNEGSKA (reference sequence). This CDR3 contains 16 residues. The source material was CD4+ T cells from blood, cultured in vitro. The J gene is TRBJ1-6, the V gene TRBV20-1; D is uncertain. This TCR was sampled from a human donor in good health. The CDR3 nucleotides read TGCAGTGCTTCGATTGATGGCAACTCCTATAATTCACCCCTCCACTTT. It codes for CSASIDGNSYNSPLHF.